One sample yielded the 2 T cell receptor beta chains listed below, sequenced in a study of T cell repertoires in cytomegalovirus infection. What these receptors recognize is not known. MiXCR, applied by TCRdb to the reads, yields one record per CDR3 protein. The data show about a million distinct CDR3 sequences, 31% seen once. The sample consisted of cultured CD8+ T cells from PBMCs, taken from culture after CMV antigen stimulation. These receptors were taken from a human donor in good health (CMV status not recorded). Some clones in this sample may be carry-over from other donors' samples.

This clonotype was found a few times. The chain couples TRBV12-3 or TRBV12-4 to TRBJ2-2; 9 bases fit TRBD1. Germline trimming cut 3 bases from V and 6 bases from J; bases unmatched to any gene: 14. The CDR3 totals 18 residues. Here the CDR3 DNA reads TGTGCCAGCAGTTTCCTCACAGGGGGCAAGGAGGCGGCCGGGGAGCTGTTTTTT. This sequence encodes CASSFLTGGKEAAGELFF.

This clonotype was detected many times. The chain is built from TRBV7-8 and TRBJ2-5, with TRBD2 as a possible D gene (6 bases). The CDR3 contains 15 residues. Trimming pared 5 bases from V and 3 bases from J, leaving 16 bases between. Germline CDR1 SGHVS, CDR2 FQNEAQ. The CDR3 DNA follows: TGTGCCAGCAGCAACCGTTACGGGGGAGAAGAGACCCAGTACTTC. This translates into CASSNRYGGEETQYF. The entire variable domain, with the rest obtained from reference TRBV7-8 and TRBJ2-5, is as follows: GAGVSQSPRYKVAKRGQDVALRCDPISGHVSLFWYQQALGQGPEFLTYFQNEAQLDKSGLPSDRFFAERPEGSVSTLKIQRTQQEDSAVYLCASSNRYGGEETQYFGPGTRLLVL.